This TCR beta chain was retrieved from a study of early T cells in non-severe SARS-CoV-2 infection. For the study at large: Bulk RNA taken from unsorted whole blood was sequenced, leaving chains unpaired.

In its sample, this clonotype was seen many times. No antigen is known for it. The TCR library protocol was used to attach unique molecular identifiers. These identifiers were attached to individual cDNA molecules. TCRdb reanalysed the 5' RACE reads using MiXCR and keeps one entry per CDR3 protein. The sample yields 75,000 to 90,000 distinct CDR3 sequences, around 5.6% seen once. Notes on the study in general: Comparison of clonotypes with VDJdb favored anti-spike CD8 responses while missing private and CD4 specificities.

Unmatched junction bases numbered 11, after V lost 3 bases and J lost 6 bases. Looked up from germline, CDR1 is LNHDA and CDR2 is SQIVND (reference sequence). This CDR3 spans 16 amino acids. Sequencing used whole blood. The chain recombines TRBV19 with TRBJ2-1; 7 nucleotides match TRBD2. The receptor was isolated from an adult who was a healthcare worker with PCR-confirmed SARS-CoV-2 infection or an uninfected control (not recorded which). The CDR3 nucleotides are TGTGCCAGTAGTATTTATCACGGCGGGAGTACCAATGAGCAGTTCTTC. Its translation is CASSIYHGGSTNEQFF.